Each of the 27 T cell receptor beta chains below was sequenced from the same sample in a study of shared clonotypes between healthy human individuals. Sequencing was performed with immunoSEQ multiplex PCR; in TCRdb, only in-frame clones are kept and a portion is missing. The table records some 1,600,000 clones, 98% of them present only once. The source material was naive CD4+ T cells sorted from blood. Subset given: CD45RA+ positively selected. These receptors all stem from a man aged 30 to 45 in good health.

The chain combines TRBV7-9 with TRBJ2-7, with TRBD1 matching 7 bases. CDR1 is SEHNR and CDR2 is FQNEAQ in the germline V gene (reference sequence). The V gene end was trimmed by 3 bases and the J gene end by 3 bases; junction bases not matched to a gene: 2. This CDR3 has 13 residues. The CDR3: CASSFGQDYEQYF. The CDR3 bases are TGTGCCAGCAGCTTTGGACAGGACTACGAGCAGTACTTC.

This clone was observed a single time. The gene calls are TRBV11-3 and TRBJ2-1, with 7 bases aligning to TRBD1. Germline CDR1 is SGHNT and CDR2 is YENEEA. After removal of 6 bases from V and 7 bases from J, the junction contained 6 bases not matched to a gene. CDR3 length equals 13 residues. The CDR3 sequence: CASSQQGLNEQFF. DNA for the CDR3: TGTGCCAGCAGTCAACAGGGGTTGAATGAGCAGTTCTTC.

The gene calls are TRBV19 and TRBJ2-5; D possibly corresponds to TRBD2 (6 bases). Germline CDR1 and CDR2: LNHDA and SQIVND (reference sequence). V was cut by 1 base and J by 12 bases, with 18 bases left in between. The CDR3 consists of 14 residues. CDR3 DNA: TGTGCCAGTAGTATAGGCGGGGACCGGGAGATAAAGTACTTC. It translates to CASSIGGDREIKYF. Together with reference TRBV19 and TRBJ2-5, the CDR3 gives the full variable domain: DGGITQSPKYLFRKEGQNVTLSCEQNLNHDAMYWYRQDPGQGLRLIYYSQIVNDFQKGDIAEGYSVSREKKESFPLTVTSAQKNPTAFYLCASSIGGDREIKYFGPGTRLLVL.

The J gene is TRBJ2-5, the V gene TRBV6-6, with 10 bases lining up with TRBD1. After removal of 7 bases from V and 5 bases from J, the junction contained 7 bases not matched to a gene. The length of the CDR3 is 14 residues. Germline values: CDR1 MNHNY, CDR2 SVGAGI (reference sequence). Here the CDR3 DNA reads TGTGCCAGCACCGACAGGGGGCTTTGGGAGACCCAGTACTTC. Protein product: CASTDRGLWETQYF.

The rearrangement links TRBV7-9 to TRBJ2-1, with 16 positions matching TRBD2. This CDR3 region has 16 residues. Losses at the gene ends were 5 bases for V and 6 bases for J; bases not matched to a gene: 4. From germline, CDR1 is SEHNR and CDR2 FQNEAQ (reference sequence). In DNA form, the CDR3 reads TGTGCCAGCAGCGGGACTAGCGGGAGGGGAGGCAATGAGCAGTTCTTC. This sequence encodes CASSGTSGRGGNEQFF. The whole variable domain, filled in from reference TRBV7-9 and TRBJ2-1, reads DTGVSQNPRHKITKRGQNVTFRCDPISEHNRLYWYRQTLGQGPEFLTYFQNEAQLEKSRLLSDRFSAERPKGSFSTLEIQRTEQGDSAMYLCASSGTSGRGGNEQFFGPGTRLTVL.

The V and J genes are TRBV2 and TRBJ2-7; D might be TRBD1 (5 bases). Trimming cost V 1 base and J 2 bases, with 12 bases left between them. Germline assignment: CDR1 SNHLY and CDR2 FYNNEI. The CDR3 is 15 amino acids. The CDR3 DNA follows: TGTGCCAGCAGTGAAGGTCTAGGCAGGGCCTACGAGCAGTACTTC. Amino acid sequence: CASSEGLGRAYEQYF. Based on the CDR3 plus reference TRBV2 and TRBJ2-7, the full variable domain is EPEVTQTPSHQVTQMGQEVILRCVPISNHLYFYWYRQILGQKVEFLVSFYNNEISEKSEIFDDQFSVERPDGSNFTLKIRSTKLEDSAMYFCASSEGLGRAYEQYFGPGTRLTVT.

The CDR3 loop reads CASSRQPSGANVLTF. CDR3 sequence (DNA): TGTGCCAGCAGTAGACAGCCCTCTGGGGCCAACGTCCTGACTTTC. J is TRBJ2-6 and V is TRBV2, with TRBD1 as a possible D gene (5 bases). V lost 5 bases and J 0 bases, leaving 8 bases between the germline ends. The CDR3 consists of 15 residues. Germline V lookup: CDR1 SNHLY, CDR2 FYNNEI.

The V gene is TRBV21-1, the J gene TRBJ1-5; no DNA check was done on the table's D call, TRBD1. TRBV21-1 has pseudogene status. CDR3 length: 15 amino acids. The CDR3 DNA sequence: TGTGCCAGCAGCAAAGAGGACAGGGAAAATCAGCCCCAGCATTTT. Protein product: CASSKEDRENQPQHF.

The CDR3 loop reads CSPVPLFGETQYF. The CDR3 nucleotides read TGCAGCCCGGTTCCCTTGTTTGGTGAGACCCAGTACTTC. The chain has TRBV29-1 and TRBJ2-5; no definite D call. The CDR3 loop spans 13 amino acids. The V gene's germline CDR1 is SQVTM and CDR2 ANQGSEA. V was cut by 8 bases and J by 5 bases, with 18 bases left in between.

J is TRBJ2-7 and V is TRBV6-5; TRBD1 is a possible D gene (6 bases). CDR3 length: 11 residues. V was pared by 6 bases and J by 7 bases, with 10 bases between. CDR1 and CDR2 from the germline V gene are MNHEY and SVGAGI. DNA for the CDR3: TGTGCCAGCAGCCTGGACAGTGAGCAGTACTTC. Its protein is CASSLDSEQYF.

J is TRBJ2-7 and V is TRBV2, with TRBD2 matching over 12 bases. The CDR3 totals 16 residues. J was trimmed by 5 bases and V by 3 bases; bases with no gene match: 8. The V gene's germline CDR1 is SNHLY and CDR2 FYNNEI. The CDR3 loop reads CASSEVLAGGNHEQYF. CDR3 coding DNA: TGTGCCAGCAGTGAGGTTCTAGCGGGAGGGAATCACGAGCAGTACTTC.

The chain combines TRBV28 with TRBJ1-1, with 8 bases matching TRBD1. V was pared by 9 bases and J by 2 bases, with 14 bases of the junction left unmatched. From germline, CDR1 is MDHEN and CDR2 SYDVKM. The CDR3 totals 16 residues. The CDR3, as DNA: TGTGCCAGTTCGTTCAGGGGGCGGGTTGGCAACACTGAAGCTTTCTTT. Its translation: CASSFRGRVGNTEAFF.

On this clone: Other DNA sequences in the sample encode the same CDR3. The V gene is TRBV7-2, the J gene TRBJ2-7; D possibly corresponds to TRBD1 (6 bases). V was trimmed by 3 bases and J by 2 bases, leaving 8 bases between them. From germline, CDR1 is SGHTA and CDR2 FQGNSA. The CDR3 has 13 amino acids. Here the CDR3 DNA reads TGTGCCAGCAGCTTGGACAGTACCTACGAGCAGTACTTC. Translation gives CASSLDSTYEQYF.

The CDR3 region is CASSPPRDDSTEAFF. The CDR3 DNA sequence: TGTGCCAGCTCACCTCCCAGGGATGACTCCACTGAAGCTTTCTTT. The rearrangement uses TRBV18 and TRBJ1-1, with a possible D match to TRBD1 (5 bases). V shed 3 bases and J shed 4 bases, with 15 bases lying between them. This CDR3 is 15 amino acids long. Germline V gene sequence: CDR1 KGHSH, CDR2 LQKENI.

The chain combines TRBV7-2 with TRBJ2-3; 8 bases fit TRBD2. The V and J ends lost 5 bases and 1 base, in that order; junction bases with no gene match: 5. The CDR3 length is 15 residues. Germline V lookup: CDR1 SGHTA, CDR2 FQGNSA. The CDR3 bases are TGTGCCAGCAGCCCTCAGACTAGCGGCACAGATACGCAGTATTTT. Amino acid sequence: CASSPQTSGTDTQYF.

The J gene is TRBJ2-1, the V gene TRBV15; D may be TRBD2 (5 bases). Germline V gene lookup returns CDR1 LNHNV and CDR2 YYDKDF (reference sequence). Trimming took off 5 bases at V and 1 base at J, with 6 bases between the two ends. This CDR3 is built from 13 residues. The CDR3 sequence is CATSGRSYNEQFF. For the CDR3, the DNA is TGTGCCACCAGCGGGAGATCCTACAATGAGCAGTTCTTC.

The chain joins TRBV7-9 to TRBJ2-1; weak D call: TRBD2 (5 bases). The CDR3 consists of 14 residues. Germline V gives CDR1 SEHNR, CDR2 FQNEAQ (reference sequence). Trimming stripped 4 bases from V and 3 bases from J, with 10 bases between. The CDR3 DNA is TGTGCCAGCAGCTCGGACTGGAACTACAATGAGCAGTTCTTC. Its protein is CASSSDWNYNEQFF.

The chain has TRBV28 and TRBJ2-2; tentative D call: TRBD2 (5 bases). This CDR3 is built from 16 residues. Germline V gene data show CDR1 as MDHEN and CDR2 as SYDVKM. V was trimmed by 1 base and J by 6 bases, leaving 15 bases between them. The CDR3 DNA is TGTGCCAGCAGTTTATTCCCGGGATCGGGCTCCGGGGAGCTGTTTTTT. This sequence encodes CASSLFPGSGSGELFF.

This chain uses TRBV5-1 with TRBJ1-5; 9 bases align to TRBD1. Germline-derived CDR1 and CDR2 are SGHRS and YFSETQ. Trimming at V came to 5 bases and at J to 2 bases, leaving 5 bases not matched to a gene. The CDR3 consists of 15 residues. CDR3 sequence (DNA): TGCGCCAGCAGGGGGGGGACAGGGCGCAATCAGCCCCAGCATTTT. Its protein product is CASRGGTGRNQPQHF.

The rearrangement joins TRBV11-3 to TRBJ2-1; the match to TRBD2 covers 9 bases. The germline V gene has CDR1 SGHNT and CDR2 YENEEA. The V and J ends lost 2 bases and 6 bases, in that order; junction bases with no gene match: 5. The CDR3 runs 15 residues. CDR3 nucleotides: TGTGCCAGCAGCTTACGCGGGAGGGCCCCCAATGAGCAGTTCTTC. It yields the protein CASSLRGRAPNEQFF.

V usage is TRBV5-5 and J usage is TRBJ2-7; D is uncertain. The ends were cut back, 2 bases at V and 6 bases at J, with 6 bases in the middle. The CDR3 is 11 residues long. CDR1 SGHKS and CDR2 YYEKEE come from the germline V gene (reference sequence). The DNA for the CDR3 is TGTGCCAGCAGCTTATCTCTCGAGCAGTACTTC. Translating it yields CASSLSLEQYF.

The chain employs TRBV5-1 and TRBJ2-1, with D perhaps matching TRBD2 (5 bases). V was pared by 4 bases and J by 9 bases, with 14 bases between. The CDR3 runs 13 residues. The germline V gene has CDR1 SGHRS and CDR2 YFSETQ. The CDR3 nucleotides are TGCGCCAGCAGCGCGATACTAGAATCTGAGCAGTTCTTC. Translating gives CASSAILESEQFF.

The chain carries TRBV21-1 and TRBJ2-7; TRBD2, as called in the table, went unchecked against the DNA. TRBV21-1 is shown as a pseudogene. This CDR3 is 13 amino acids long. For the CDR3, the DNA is TGTGCCAGCAGCAAAGTTAGAACCTACGAGCAGTACTTC. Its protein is CASSKVRTYEQYF.

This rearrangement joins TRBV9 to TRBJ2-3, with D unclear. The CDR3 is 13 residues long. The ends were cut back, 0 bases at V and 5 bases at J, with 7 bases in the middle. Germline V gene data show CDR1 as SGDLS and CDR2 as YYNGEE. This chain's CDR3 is CASSVAWQDTQYF. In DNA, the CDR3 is TGTGCCAGCAGCGTAGCCTGGCAAGATACGCAGTATTTT.

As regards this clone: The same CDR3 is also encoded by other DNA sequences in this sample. The CDR3 loop reads CASSQVLSTDTQYF. The CDR3 nucleotides are TGCGCCAGCAGCCAAGTTCTCAGCACAGATACGCAGTATTTT. The chain carries TRBV4-1 and TRBJ2-3; D gene unclear. The CDR3 has 14 residues. Germline V gene data show CDR1 as MGHRA and CDR2 as YSYEKL. Trimming removed 1 base at V and 0 bases at J, with 5 bases between.

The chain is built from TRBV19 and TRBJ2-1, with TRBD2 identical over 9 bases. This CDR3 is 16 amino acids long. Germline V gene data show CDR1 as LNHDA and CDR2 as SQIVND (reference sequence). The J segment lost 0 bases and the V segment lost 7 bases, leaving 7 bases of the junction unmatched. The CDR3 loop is CASMMLAGSSYNEQFF. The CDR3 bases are TGTGCCAGTATGATGCTAGCGGGGAGCTCCTACAATGAGCAGTTCTTC.

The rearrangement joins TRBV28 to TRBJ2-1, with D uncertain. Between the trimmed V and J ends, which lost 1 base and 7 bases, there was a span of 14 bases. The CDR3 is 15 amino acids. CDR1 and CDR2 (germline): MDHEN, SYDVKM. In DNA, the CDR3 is TGTGCCAGCAGTTTATTCCCCACCCCGCTAAATGAGCAGTTCTTC. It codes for CASSLFPTPLNEQFF.